The next 19 T cell receptor beta chains were all read from a single sample in a study of PD-1 blockade in classical Hodgkin lymphoma. Sequencing was performed with immunoSEQ multiplex PCR; in TCRdb, only in-frame clones are kept and a portion is missing. The sample includes tens of thousands of clones, nearly 90% of them seen just once. Time point in this sample: cycle 4 day 1 (C4D1), after five to seven weeks of nivolumab. All trial patients relapsed after autologous stem cell transplantation. Sequences were derived from peripheral blood mononuclear cells (PBMCs), sampled before the fourth cycle of nivolumab. These receptors all stem from a human donor with classical Hodgkin lymphoma.

This chain joins TRBV5-1 and TRBJ2-2, with D perhaps assigned TRBD1 or TRBD2 (7 bases each). Looked up from germline, CDR1 is SGHRS and CDR2 is YFSETQ. This CDR3 has 16 residues. V shed 4 bases and J shed 5 bases, with 18 bases lying between them. CDR3 nucleotides: TGCGCCAGCAGCCCAGTCAGGGGGGGTGATACCGGGGAGCTGTTTTTT. Protein product: CASSPVRGGDTGELFF.

The chain employs TRBV7-9 and TRBJ2-7; 11 positions match TRBD2. The junction had 6 bases not matched to a gene; V was cut back by 5 bases and J by 6 bases. In germline, CDR1 is SEHNR, CDR2 FQNEAQ (reference sequence). The CDR3 runs to 14 residues. The CDR3 loop reads CASSPSGGQGEQYF. CDR3 nucleotide sequence: TGTGCCAGCAGCCCTAGCGGGGGGCAGGGCGAGCAGTACTTC.

This chain links TRBV4-1 with TRBJ1-2; 10 nucleotides line up with TRBD1. The V gene end was trimmed by 3 bases and the J gene end by 7 bases; junction bases not matched to a gene: 14. Germline lookup yields CDR1 MGHRA and CDR2 YSYEKL. The CDR3 contains 17 residues. The CDR3: CASSHGTGVFGVGGYTF. Here the CDR3 DNA reads TGCGCCAGCAGCCACGGGACAGGGGTTTTCGGAGTCGGTGGCTACACCTTC.

This chain joins TRBV5-1 and TRBJ2-1; 9 bases line up with TRBD1. The CDR3 totals 15 residues. Trimming removed 4 bases from V and 8 bases from J; junction bases left unmatched: 10. Per the germline V gene, CDR1 is SGHRS and CDR2 is YFSETQ. CDR3 protein: CASSTNRGLFDEQFF. The CDR3 bases are TGCGCCAGCAGCACTAACAGGGGGCTTTTCGATGAGCAGTTCTTC.

The chain is built from TRBV14 and TRBJ2-3; unclear D gene. Germline CDR1 reads SGHDN; CDR2 reads FVKESK. V shed 0 bases and J shed 1 base, with 8 bases lying between them. This CDR3 spans 15 amino acids. The DNA for the CDR3 is TGTGCCAGCAGCCAAGATTTCGGAGGCACAGATACGCAGTATTTT. Protein product: CASSQDFGGTDTQYF. The full variable domain, completed using reference TRBV14 and TRBJ2-3, is EAGVTQFPSHSVIEKGQTVTLRCDPISGHDNLYWYRRVMGKEIKFLLHFVKESKQDESGMPNNRFLAERTGGTYSTLKVQPAELEDSGVYFCASSQDFGGTDTQYFGPGTRLTVL.

This clone was recorded only once. The V gene is TRBV5-1, the J gene TRBJ1-1, with D uncertain. The V gene's germline CDR1 is SGHRS and CDR2 YFSETQ. The CDR3 is made up of 13 amino acids. The V and J ends lost 4 bases and 2 bases respectively, with 9 bases between them. The CDR3, as DNA: TGCGCCAGCAGCCCAACGGCCAACACTGAAGCTTTCTTT. Protein product: CASSPTANTEAFF.

The V and J genes are TRBV5-1 and TRBJ1-2; D remains ambiguous. The CDR3 has 14 residues. V lost 2 bases, J lost 8 bases, and 16 bases lay in between. Germline-derived CDR1 and CDR2 are SGHRS and YFSETQ. The chain's CDR3 is CASSFGRGALGYTF. The DNA of the CDR3 is TGCGCCAGCAGCTTCGGACGGGGTGCCTTGGGCTACACCTTC.

V gene TRBV7-8 combines with J gene TRBJ1-2, with 9 bases that match TRBD1. CDR1 is SGHVS and CDR2 is FQNEAQ in the germline V gene. The V gene end was trimmed by 4 bases and the J gene end by 2 bases; junction bases not matched to a gene: 2. The CDR3 is made up of 14 amino acids. CDR3 region: CASSSGQGNYGYTF. The DNA of the CDR3 is TGTGCCAGCAGCTCCGGACAGGGGAACTATGGCTACACCTTC. The variable domain in full, with the rest retrieved from reference TRBV7-8 and TRBJ1-2, is GAGVSQSPRYKVAKRGQDVALRCDPISGHVSLFWYQQALGQGPEFLTYFQNEAQLDKSGLPSDRFFAERPEGSVSTLKIQRTQQEDSAVYLCASSSGQGNYGYTFGSGTRLTVV.

The chain employs TRBV7-3 and TRBJ1-1, with D uncertain. V was trimmed by 4 bases and J by 7 bases, leaving 13 bases between them. Germline V gives CDR1 SGHTA, CDR2 FQGTGA. The CDR3 has 13 amino acids. For the CDR3, the DNA is TGTGCCAGCAGCTCCGGATTCGGGAATGAAGCTTTCTTT. Its protein product is CASSSGFGNEAFF.

The chain joins TRBV5-1 to TRBJ2-2, with a weak D call TRBD1 (5 bases). With 2 bases removed from V and 0 bases from J, the gap between germline ends came to 8 bases. The V gene's germline CDR1 is SGHRS and CDR2 YFSETQ. CDR3 length: 15 residues. The CDR3 reads CASSLTQANTGELFF. The DNA for the CDR3 is TGCGCCAGCAGCTTAACACAGGCGAACACCGGGGAGCTGTTTTTT.

This sequence joins TRBV18 and TRBJ2-7; either TRBD1 or TRBD2 may supply D (5 bases each). Germline V gene data show CDR1 as KGHSH and CDR2 as LQKENI. V shed 4 bases and J shed 0 bases, with 10 bases lying between them. The CDR3 is made up of 14 amino acids. The CDR3 sequence is CASSLSGSSYEQYF. In DNA, the CDR3 is TGTGCCAGCTCACTGTCAGGGAGCTCCTACGAGCAGTACTTC.

The count of this clone is one. The V gene is TRBV2, the J gene TRBJ1-5; no reliable D call. Germline V lookup: CDR1 SNHLY, CDR2 FYNNEI. V was clipped by 6 bases and J by 5 bases, with 11 bases between them. The CDR3 runs 13 residues. CDR3 nucleotides: TGTGCCAGCAGAGTGGGCGGGGATCAGCCCCAGCATTTT. It codes for CASRVGGDQPQHF. The full variable domain, in which reference TRBV2 and TRBJ1-5 provide the parts outside the CDR3, is EPEVTQTPSHQVTQMGQEVILRCVPISNHLYFYWYRQILGQKVEFLVSFYNNEISEKSEIFDDQFSVERPDGSNFTLKIRSTKLEDSAMYFCASRVGGDQPQHFGDGTRLSIL.

This chain connects TRBV27 to TRBJ2-6; 10 nucleotides agree with TRBD2. The CDR3 sequence is 20 residues long. The V gene's germline CDR1 is MNHEY and CDR2 SMNVEV (reference sequence). The junction had 11 bases not matched to a gene; V was cut back by 2 bases and J by 1 base. The CDR3 DNA follows: TGTGCCAGCAGTTTACAGCCCGAGCGGGGGGGTTCGTCTGGGGCCAACGTCCTGACTTTC. It is translated as CASSLQPERGGSSGANVLTF.

The CDR3, as DNA: TGTGCCAGTAGTATCGGCCAAGGTAGCGAGCAGTACTTC. Its translation is CASSIGQGSEQYF. The chain links TRBV19 to TRBJ2-7, with D uncertain. Germline V gives CDR1 LNHDA, CDR2 SQIVND (reference sequence). The CDR3 has 13 amino acids. V was cut by 3 bases and J by 6 bases, with 12 bases left in between.

The gene calls are TRBV2 and TRBJ1-1; possibly TRBD1 for D (6 bases). V lost 4 bases and J 3 bases, leaving 15 bases between the germline ends. CDR1 and CDR2 from the germline V gene are SNHLY and FYNNEI. The CDR3 length is 15 residues. The CDR3 is CASSGNRDTDTEAFF. The DNA of the CDR3 is TGTGCCAGCAGTGGCAACAGGGACACTGACACTGAAGCTTTCTTT.

The chain links TRBV6-6 to TRBJ2-1; a possible D gene is TRBD2 (5 bases). V lost 3 bases to trimming and J lost 4 bases, with 13 bases between them. The CDR3 covers 15 residues. Germline loops: CDR1 MNHNY, CDR2 SVGAGI (reference sequence). The CDR3 region is CASSYIRGQYNEQFF. For the CDR3, the DNA is TGTGCCAGCAGTTATATCAGAGGGCAGTACAATGAGCAGTTCTTC.

This clone came up a few times. The rearrangement joins TRBV2 to TRBJ1-4; no clear D. The CDR3 runs to 13 residues. Trimming shortened V by 7 bases and J by 5 bases, and 11 bases separated the two germline ends. The germline gives CDR1 SNHLY, CDR2 FYNNEI. DNA of the CDR3: TGTGCCAGCAAATACTGGTTCAATGAAAAACTGTTTTTT. Amino acids: CASKYWFNEKLFF.

In this sample, this clone turned up once. The chain links TRBV7-9 to TRBJ1-3; unclear D gene. The CDR3 totals 13 residues. V was pared by 5 bases and J by 0 bases, with 5 bases between. Germline assignment: CDR1 SEHNR and CDR2 FQNEAQ (reference sequence). The CDR3 sequence: CASSHLSGNTIYF. Written as DNA, the CDR3 is TGTGCCAGCAGCCATCTCTCTGGAAACACCATATATTTT. The full variable domain, its missing parts supplied by reference TRBV7-9 and TRBJ1-3, is DTGVSQNPRHKITKRGQNVTFRCDPISEHNRLYWYRQTLGQGPEFLTYFQNEAQLEKSRLLSDRFSAERPKGSFSTLEIQRTEQGDSAMYLCASSHLSGNTIYFGEGSWLTVV.

This chain connects TRBV5-1 to TRBJ2-7; D gene ambiguous. The V gene's germline CDR1 is SGHRS and CDR2 YFSETQ. The CDR3 consists of 14 residues. With 4 bases removed from V and 6 bases from J, the gap between germline ends came to 17 bases. The CDR3 loop reads CASSRNLLGGEQYF. CDR3 coding DNA: TGCGCCAGCAGCAGGAATTTGCTAGGCGGCGAGCAGTACTTC. Full variable domain (outside the CDR3, taken from reference TRBV5-1 and TRBJ2-7): KAGVTQTPRYLIKTRGQQVTLSCSPISGHRSVSWYQQTPGQGLQFLFEYFSETQRNKGNFPGRFSGRQFSNSRSEMNVSTLELGDSALYLCASSRNLLGGEQYFGPGTRLTVT.